This T cell receptor (beta chain) came from a study of response to subunit inactivated influenza vaccine. Study-wide results and limits: Seasonal influenza vaccination, on each occasion, was suggested by the authors to recruit few new T cells.

This clonotype was detected only a few times. Its antigen is still unknown. V lost 4 bases to trimming and J lost 3 bases, with 15 bases between them. CDR3 length equals 15 residues. CDR1 and CDR2 (germline): LGHNA, YSLEER. TCRdb called the RT-PCR reads again in MiXCR, with one record for every CDR3 protein. The table lists about 650,000 distinct CDR3 sequences, 15% to 18% of them singletons. The chain recombines TRBV4-3 with TRBJ2-5; D call uncertain. The specimen comprised PBMCs from blood, sampled about 13 days after vaccination. This receptor was identified in a man aged 50 or older who received an inactivated influenza vaccine. CDR3 bases: TGCGCCAGCAGCCCCCTTCCCGACGGCAAAGAGACCCAGTACTTC. It codes for CASSPLPDGKETQYF.